Listed here are 31 T cell receptor beta chains from one sample, sequenced in a study of cytomegalovirus exposure and HLA in healthy donors. With 60 Vbeta and 13 Jbeta primers, the PCR was carried out. Only in-frame clones appear in the TCRdb table, and some are missing; sequencing was by immunoSEQ multiplex PCR. The repertoire holds 140,000 to 150,000 clones, around three quarters seen once, with 1.8% in the top ten. The sequenced material came from PBMCs. These receptors were obtained from a man aged 35 to 55 in good health and CMV-seronegative.

CDR3 loop: CARDKNTEAFF. The CDR3 DNA is TGTGCCAGAGACAAGAACACTGAAGCTTTCTTT. This chain connects TRBV6-4 to TRBJ1-1; D not resolved. CDR3 length: 11 residues. With 9 bases removed from V and 1 base from J, the gap between germline ends came to 6 bases. Looked up from germline, CDR1 is MRHNA and CDR2 is SNTAGT.

The chain's CDR3 is CASSSPLAGVEETQYF. DNA of the CDR3: TGTGCCAGCAGCTCGCCACTAGCGGGAGTTGAAGAGACCCAGTACTTC. V and J are TRBV7-9 and TRBJ2-5, with 11 bases identical to TRBD2. This CDR3 comprises 16 residues. Germline CDR1 is SEHNR and CDR2 is FQNEAQ (reference sequence). Trimming cost V 4 bases and J 3 bases; bases outside gene matches: 7.

The V gene is TRBV6-6, the J gene TRBJ2-5, with 8 bases that match TRBD1. The J call is in doubt because the DNA end fits TRBJ2-7 better. CDR3 size: 15 residues. The germline V gene has CDR1 MNHNY and CDR2 SVGAGI (reference sequence). CDR3 amino acids: CASRPGTGASYEQYF. The CDR3 coding sequence is TGTGCCAGCAGACCCGGGACAGGAGCCTCCTACGAGCAGTACTTC.

This chain connects TRBV11-3 to TRBJ1-5; 8 positions match TRBD1. Germline assignment: CDR1 SGHNT and CDR2 YENEEA. V dropped 0 bases and J dropped 1; count of bases not matched to a gene: 8. This CDR3 has 18 amino acids. As DNA, the CDR3 is TGTGCCAGCAGCTTAGATTTCCAGGGGGCGAGGAGCAATCAGCCCCAGCATTTT. It specifies CASSLDFQGARSNQPQHF.

The chain uses TRBV19 and TRBJ2-7; D is perhaps TRBD2 (6 bases). The CDR3 is 14 residues long. V was shortened by 3 bases and J by 4 bases, with 13 bases between the two germline ends. Germline values: CDR1 LNHDA, CDR2 SQIVND (reference sequence). CDR3 in DNA: TGTGCCAGTAGTATTGCGGAGGGGAGGTACGAGCAGTACTTC. Translating gives CASSIAEGRYEQYF.

This chain links TRBV10-3 with TRBJ2-1; D remains unclear. This CDR3 has 16 residues. CDR1 is ENHRY and CDR2 is SYGVKD in the germline V gene. Trimming took 0 bases from V and 0 from J, leaving 9 bases between them. The CDR3 DNA sequence: TGTGCCATCAGTGAGTCCGACTGGTACTCCTACAATGAGCAGTTCTTC. This gives the protein CAISESDWYSYNEQFF.

This clone was detected only once. The rearrangement links TRBV7-8 to TRBJ2-4, with 16 bases aligning to TRBD2. Losses at the gene ends were 4 bases for V and 7 bases for J; bases not matched to a gene: 7. The CDR3 runs 17 residues. Germline values: CDR1 SGHVS, CDR2 FQNEAQ. In nucleotides, the CDR3 is TGTGCCAGCAGCTCAGGGACTAGCGGGAGGGCCTGGAACATTCAGTACTTC. Translation: CASSSGTSGRAWNIQYF.

The V call is TRBV14, the J call TRBJ2-2, with D unresolved. V was cut by 10 bases and J by 2 bases, with 14 bases left in between. CDR1 and CDR2 from the germline V gene are SGHDN and FVKESK. There are 14 residues in the CDR3. CDR3 DNA: TGTGCCACCCCCCCGCGGAAAAACACCGGGGAGCTGTTTTTT. Translating gives CATPPRKNTGELFF.

This clone has a handful of counts. This rearrangement joins TRBV4-1 to TRBJ2-3; the match to TRBD2 covers 11 bases. CDR1 MGHRA and CDR2 YSYEKL come from the germline V gene. The CDR3 is made up of 15 amino acids. Trimming removed 4 bases from V and 4 bases from J; junction bases left unmatched: 4. The CDR3 nucleotides are TGCGCCAGCAGCCTAACTAGCGGGAGCCCAGATACGCAGTATTTT. This encodes CASSLTSGSPDTQYF.

V is TRBV30 and J is TRBJ1-3; TRBD1 aligns across 8 bases. The germline CDR1 and CDR2 sequences are GTSNPN and SVGIG (reference sequence). The V segment lost 5 bases and the J segment 3 bases; nucleotides outside the gene matches: 0. This CDR3 spans 12 amino acids. CDR3 sequence: CAWDRGGNTIYF. The CDR3, as DNA: TGTGCCTGGGACAGGGGTGGAAACACCATATATTTT.

The V call is TRBV7-2, the J call TRBJ2-3; 7 positions match TRBD2. There are 18 residues in the CDR3. Trimming cost V 4 bases and J 2 bases; bases outside gene matches: 15. The germline V gene has CDR1 SGHTA and CDR2 FQGNSA. Here the CDR3 reads CASSSSRDYRPSTDTQYF. CDR3 bases: TGTGCCAGCAGCTCCTCGCGGGACTACCGCCCCTCCACAGATACGCAGTATTTT.

In its sample, this clone was seen a few times. The J gene is TRBJ1-4, the V gene TRBV19; 7 bases are a match to TRBD1. The CDR3 extends over 18 amino acids. Trimming cost V 6 bases and J 0 bases; bases outside gene matches: 13. The germline gives CDR1 LNHDA, CDR2 SQIVND (reference sequence). The CDR3 region is CASSPLGTDYSTNEKLFF. The CDR3 DNA is TGTGCCAGTAGCCCCCTGGGGACAGACTATTCAACTAATGAAAAACTGTTTTTT.

The gene calls are TRBV6-5 and TRBJ2-7, with a tentative D call TRBD1 (6 bases). This CDR3 has 15 amino acids. Germline V gene sequence: CDR1 MNHEY, CDR2 SVGAGI. V lost 6 bases to trimming and J lost 3 bases, with 18 bases between them. The CDR3 nucleotides are TGTGCCAGCAGCGCATACAGGGCGATGGGCTACGAGCAGTACTTC. Translating gives CASSAYRAMGYEQYF.

V is TRBV30 and J is TRBJ1-5; 10 bases line up with TRBD1. CDR1 and CDR2 (germline): GTSNPN, SVGIG (reference sequence). Trimming at V came to 4 bases and at J to 5 bases, leaving 2 bases not matched to a gene. The CDR3 has 13 amino acids. This chain's CDR3 is CAWMGTGDQPQHF. CDR3 in DNA: TGTGCCTGGATGGGGACAGGGGATCAGCCCCAGCATTTT.

The V gene is TRBV7-9, the J gene TRBJ2-1; TRBD1 agrees at 11 bases. V trimming: 3 bases; J trimming: 7 bases; junction bases outside the gene matches: 5. The CDR3 runs to 15 residues. Germline values: CDR1 SEHNR, CDR2 FQNEAQ (reference sequence). The CDR3 nucleotides read TGTGCCAGCAGCTTCCGGACAGGGGGCTTGAATGAGCAGTTCTTC. This encodes CASSFRTGGLNEQFF.

This clone was recorded a few times. The V call is TRBV18, the J call TRBJ1-1, with D possibly matching TRBD1 (5 bases). The CDR3 consists of 15 residues. Trimming cost V 3 bases and J 3 bases, with 14 bases left between them. Germline V gene data show CDR1 as KGHSH and CDR2 as LQKENI. For the CDR3, the DNA is TGTGCCAGCTCACCGGGGGGGAATGGGGACACTGAAGCTTTCTTT. Amino acid sequence: CASSPGGNGDTEAFF.

The CDR3 bases are TGTGCCAGTAGTGGAACAGGGGGAACCGGGGAGCTGTTTTTT. This codes for CASSGTGGTGELFF. The gene calls are TRBV19 and TRBJ2-2, with 8 bases fitting TRBD1. Trimming cost V 5 bases and J 5 bases; bases outside gene matches: 4. CDR1 is LNHDA and CDR2 is SQIVND in the germline V gene (reference sequence). The CDR3 has 14 amino acids.

This clone was seen only a few times. V usage is TRBV6-6 and J usage is TRBJ2-2; no clear D. Trimming shortened V by 5 bases and J by 7 bases, and 5 bases separated the two germline ends. CDR1 is MNHNY, CDR2 SVGAGI, per germline (reference sequence). The CDR3 sequence is 11 residues long. CDR3 nucleotide sequence: TGTGCCAGCAGTCCCCGCGGGGAGCTGTTTTTT. Protein: CASSPRGELFF.

V is TRBV29-1 and J is TRBJ2-3; TRBD2 agrees at 10 bases. The germline V gene encodes CDR1 SQVTM and CDR2 ANQGSEA. The CDR3 extends over 15 amino acids. After removal of 3 bases from V and 2 bases from J, the junction contained 5 bases not matched to a gene. The CDR3, as DNA: TGCAGCGTTGAGGCAAGCGGGAGGGCCACAGATACGCAGTATTTT. It specifies CSVEASGRATDTQYF.

The chain uses TRBV30 and TRBJ2-3, with a tentative D call TRBD1 (6 bases). Germline V gene lookup returns CDR1 GTSNPN and CDR2 SVGIG (reference sequence). The CDR3 totals 16 residues. The V and J ends lost 4 bases and 4 bases respectively, with 21 bases between them. CDR3 coding DNA: TGTGCCTGGATTAAACCCGGGACACCTAGGGCAGATACGCAGTATTTT. Protein: CAWIKPGTPRADTQYF.

The J gene is TRBJ2-3, the V gene TRBV2; D might be TRBD1 (6 bases). The ends were cut back, 7 bases at V and 1 base at J, with 12 bases in the middle. From germline, CDR1 is SNHLY and CDR2 FYNNEI. The CDR3 spans 14 residues. This CDR3 is CASTWAGGTDTQYF. CDR3 bases: TGTGCCAGCACGTGGGCAGGGGGCACAGATACGCAGTATTTT.

This chain joins TRBV29-1 and TRBJ2-7; D is perhaps TRBD1 (6 bases). The V and J ends lost 6 bases and 3 bases respectively, with 18 bases between them. Germline-derived CDR1 and CDR2 are SQVTM and ANQGSEA. This CDR3 has 14 amino acids. CDR3 loop: CSVRLAGEVYEQYF. For the CDR3, the DNA is TGCAGCGTGAGATTAGCAGGGGAAGTCTACGAGCAGTACTTC.

This chain joins TRBV11-3 and TRBJ2-2, with 7 bases identical to TRBD1. Germline CDR1 is SGHNT and CDR2 is YENEEA. The CDR3 consists of 15 residues. Germline trimming cut 5 bases from V and 4 bases from J; bases unmatched to any gene: 7. CDR3: CASSLRQGSTGELFF. CDR3 sequence (DNA): TGTGCCAGCAGCCTACGACAGGGCAGCACCGGGGAGCTGTTTTTT. The full variable domain, rest sourced from reference TRBV11-3 and TRBJ2-2, is EAGVVQSPRYKIIEKKQPVAFWCNPISGHNTLYWYLQNLGQGPELLIRYENEEAVDDSQLPKDRFSAERLKGVDSTLKIQPAELGDSAVYLCASSLRQGSTGELFFGEGSRLTVL.

The chain recombines TRBV7-7 with TRBJ2-2; 7 bases agree with TRBD1. CDR1 and CDR2 from the germline V gene are SSHAT and FNYEAQ (reference sequence). The CDR3 contains 11 residues. The V gene end was trimmed by 9 bases and the J gene end by 9 bases; junction bases not matched to a gene: 4. CDR3 coding DNA: TGTGCCAGTCGACAGGGCCGGGAGCTGTTTTTT. This codes for CASRQGRELFF.

This chain links TRBV29-1 with TRBJ2-3; 16 bases align to TRBD2. The length of the CDR3 is 17 residues. Per germline, CDR1 SQVTM and CDR2 ANQGSEA. V lost 6 bases, J lost 6 bases, and 12 bases stayed unmatched. The CDR3 DNA reads TGCAGCGTAGATCCGGGACTAGCGGGAGGGCCGCCGGATACGCAGTATTTT. It specifies CSVDPGLAGGPPDTQYF.

DNA for the CDR3: TGTGCCAGCAGCATACTAGCGGGGGGGCACCTAGGCGAGACCCAGTACTTC. This gives the protein CASSILAGGHLGETQYF. The J gene is TRBJ2-5, the V gene TRBV5-4, with 13 bases identical to TRBD2. The CDR3 covers 17 residues. The ends lost 4 bases at V and 5 bases at J; junction bases unmatched: 11. CDR1 is SGHNT and CDR2 is YYREEE in the germline V gene (reference sequence).

V usage is TRBV28 and J usage is TRBJ1-3; D remains ambiguous. The V gene lost 5 bases and the J gene lost 7 bases, with 12 bases spanning the gap. This CDR3 comprises 13 residues. The germline CDR1 and CDR2 sequences are MDHEN and SYDVKM. The CDR3 region is CASSPPSFNTIYF. Written as DNA, the CDR3 is TGTGCCAGCAGTCCCCCTAGTTTCAACACCATATATTTT.

The J gene is TRBJ2-7, the V gene TRBV7-3, with 12 bases fitting TRBD1. Germline loops: CDR1 SGHTA, CDR2 FQGTGA. J lost 5 bases, V lost 4 bases, and 3 bases had no gene match. This CDR3 spans 14 amino acids. In DNA form, the CDR3 reads TGTGCCAGCAGCTCCGGGACAGGGGGCGACGAGCAGTACTTC. Translated: CASSSGTGGDEQYF.

The chain joins TRBV19 to TRBJ2-4; 8 nucleotides line up with TRBD1. This CDR3 contains 17 residues. Germline CDR1 LNHDA, CDR2 SQIVND (reference sequence). V lost 2 bases to trimming and J lost 0 bases; unmatched junction nucleotides: 6. The CDR3 coding sequence is TGTGCCAGTAGTATAAGTGACAGGGGAAGAGCCAAAAACATTCAGTACTTC. Translating gives CASSISDRGRAKNIQYF.

This chain uses TRBV7-2 with TRBJ2-5, with no clear D. With the DNA end fitting TRBJ2-7 better, the J assignment may be wrong. This CDR3 is built from 12 residues. Germline CDR1 and CDR2: SGHTA and FQGNSA. The CDR3 sequence is CASSALSYEQYF. In DNA, the CDR3 is TGTGCCAGCAGCGCCCTCTCCTACGAGCAGTACTTC.

The chain joins TRBV30 to TRBJ2-3; 10 bases match TRBD2. The V and J ends lost 2 bases and 2 bases, in that order; junction bases with no gene match: 4. Germline CDR1 is GTSNPN and CDR2 is SVGIG (reference sequence). CDR3 length equals 15 residues. CDR3 region: CAWSMTSGFTDTQYF. In DNA form, the CDR3 reads TGTGCCTGGAGTATGACTAGCGGGTTCACAGATACGCAGTATTTT.